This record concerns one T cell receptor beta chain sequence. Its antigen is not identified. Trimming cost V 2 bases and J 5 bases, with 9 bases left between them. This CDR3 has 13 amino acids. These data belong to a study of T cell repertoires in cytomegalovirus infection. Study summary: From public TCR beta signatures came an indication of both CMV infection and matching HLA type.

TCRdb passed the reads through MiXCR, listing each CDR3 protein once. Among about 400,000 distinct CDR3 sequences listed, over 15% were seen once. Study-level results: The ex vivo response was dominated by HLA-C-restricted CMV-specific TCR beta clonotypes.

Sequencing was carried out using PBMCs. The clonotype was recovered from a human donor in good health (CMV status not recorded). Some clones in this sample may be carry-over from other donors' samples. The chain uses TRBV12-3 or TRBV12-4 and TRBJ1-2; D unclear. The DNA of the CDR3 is TGTGCCAGCAGTTTATGGGGAGAATATGGCTACACCTTC. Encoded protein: CASSLWGEYGYTF.